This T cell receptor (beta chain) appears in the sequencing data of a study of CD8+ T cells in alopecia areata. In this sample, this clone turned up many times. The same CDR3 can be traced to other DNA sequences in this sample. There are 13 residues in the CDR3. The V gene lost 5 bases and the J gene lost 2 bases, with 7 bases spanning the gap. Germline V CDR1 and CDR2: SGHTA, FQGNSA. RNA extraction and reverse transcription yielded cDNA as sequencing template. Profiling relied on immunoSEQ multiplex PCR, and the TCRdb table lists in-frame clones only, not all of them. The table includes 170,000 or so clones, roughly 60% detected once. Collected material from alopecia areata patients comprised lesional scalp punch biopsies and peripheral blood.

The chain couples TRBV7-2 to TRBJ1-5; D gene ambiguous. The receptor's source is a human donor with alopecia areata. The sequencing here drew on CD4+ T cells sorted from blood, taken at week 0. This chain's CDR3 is CASSIRGNQPQHF. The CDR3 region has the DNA TGTGCCAGCAGCATAAGAGGCAATCAGCCCCAGCATTTT. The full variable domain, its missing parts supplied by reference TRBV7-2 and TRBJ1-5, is GAGVSQSPSNKVTEKGKDVELRCDPISGHTALYWYRQSLGQGLEFLIYFQGNSAPDKSGLPSDRFSAERTGGSVSTLTIQRTQQEDSAVYLCASSIRGNQPQHFGDGTRLSIL.